This T cell receptor beta chain was retrieved from a study of blood T cell repertoires in COVID-19. Study as a whole: PBMCs, B-cell-depleted T cells, or T cells were the source of the cDNA or gDNA that made up the material.

Per the study methods: It was from reference gene primer amplification that nucleated cell counts were estimated. Generated by immunoSEQ multiplex PCR, the TCRdb table keeps only in-frame clones and is missing some. V and J calls and clone size are copied from that table; D and trimming were computed from the DNA. The sample holds fewer than 150,000 clones, about 78% seen once. Germline-derived CDR1 and CDR2 are LNHNV and YYDKDF (reference sequence). The V segment lost 4 bases and the J segment 4 bases; nucleotides outside the gene matches: 9. The CDR3 is made up of 16 amino acids. Sample: peripheral blood. This chain connects TRBV15 to TRBJ1-4, with 7 positions matching TRBD1. The sequence derives from a man in his 70s with acute or convalescent COVID-19. The chain's CDR3 is CATSTRRDSVNEKLFF. For the CDR3, the DNA is TGTGCCACCAGCACACGACGGGACAGCGTTAATGAAAAACTGTTTTTT.